These 16 T cell receptor beta chains came from one sample sequenced in a study of human T cells and chemical hapten exposure. Time point defined: pre-sensitization, week 0. Treatment defined: therapeutic diphenylcyclopropenone sensitization with weekly scalp DPC. Using its own MiXCR run on the RACE reads, TCRdb lists one record per CDR3 protein. Of more than 80,000 distinct CDR3 sequences in the sample, 10% to 14% were seen once. The sample in question was whole blood, obtained in connection with sensitization to the hapten diphenylcyclopropenone (DPC). Every receptor here comes from a woman aged 60-75 years with alopecia areata. Some clones in this sample may be carry-over from other donors' samples.

This clonotype was seen repeatedly, ten times or more. The V gene is TRBV12-3 or TRBV12-4, the J gene TRBJ1-4, with TRBD1 matching over 7 bases. V shed 2 bases, J shed 0 bases, and the junction held 3 bases outside the gene matches. This CDR3 has 16 amino acids. In nucleotides, the CDR3 is TGTGCCAGCAGTTTAACCGGGACAGCAACTAATGAAAAACTGTTTTTT. This translates into CASSLTGTATNEKLFF.

This clonotype occurred many times. This chain links TRBV6-5 with TRBJ1-1; D is possibly TRBD1 (5 bases). Trimming removed 5 bases from V and 3 bases from J, with 22 bases in between. Germline CDR1 reads MNHEY; CDR2 reads SVGAGI. The length of the CDR3 is 17 residues. The CDR3 is CASSDGRVPKGHTEAFF. CDR3 bases: TGTGCCAGCAGTGACGGCCGGGTCCCCAAGGGGCACACTGAAGCTTTCTTT.

This clonotype was recorded many times. The V call is TRBV29-1, the J call TRBJ2-4; no clear D gene. V lost 1 base and J 5 bases, leaving 9 bases between the germline ends. The CDR3 spans 13 residues. Germline V lookup: CDR1 SQVTM, CDR2 ANQGSEA. The CDR3 sequence is CSVEGIGQNIQYF. In nucleotides, the CDR3 is TGCAGCGTTGAAGGGATAGGGCAAAACATTCAGTACTTC.

This clonotype occurred many times. The chain carries TRBV5-1 and TRBJ2-5; TRBD1 agrees at 8 bases. Germline V gene sequence: CDR1 SGHRS, CDR2 YFSETQ. The J segment lost 2 bases and the V segment lost 2 bases, leaving 2 bases of the junction unmatched. The CDR3 loop spans 14 amino acids. Here the CDR3 DNA reads TGCGCCAGCAGCTTCTGGACAGGGCAAGAGACCCAGTACTTC. Translating gives CASSFWTGQETQYF.

In its sample, this clonotype was seen many times. The chain combines TRBV7-2 with TRBJ2-3, with a possible D match to TRBD1 (6 bases). Germline CDR1 reads SGHTA; CDR2 reads FQGNSA. There are 15 residues in the CDR3. The V end was cut by 5 bases, the J end by 4 bases, with 16 bases between. The CDR3 bases are TGTGCCAGCAGCCGGACAGTAGAAAGCGCAGATACGCAGTATTTT. Protein sequence: CASSRTVESADTQYF. The entire variable domain, with the rest obtained from reference TRBV7-2 and TRBJ2-3, is as follows: GAGVSQSPSNKVTEKGKDVELRCDPISGHTALYWYRQSLGQGLEFLIYFQGNSAPDKSGLPSDRFSAERTGGSVSTLTIQRTQQEDSAVYLCASSRTVESADTQYFGPGTRLTVL.

This clonotype has a handful of counts. The V call is TRBV21-1, the J call TRBJ2-7; the D segment call TRBD2 is taken from the table without a DNA check. TRBV21-1 is flagged as a pseudogene. The CDR3 has 14 residues. CDR3 residues: CTSSKNRTSREQYF. CDR3 bases: TGTACCAGCAGCAAAAACCGGACTAGCCGCGAGCAGTACTTC.

This clonotype has more than one count but fewer than ten. The V gene is TRBV2, the J gene TRBJ2-7; D is ambiguous. The CDR3 covers 14 residues. CDR1 is SNHLY and CDR2 is FYNNEI in the germline V gene. V dropped 6 bases and J dropped 5 bases, with 17 bases sitting between them. The CDR3 coding sequence is TGTGCCAGCAGGAAAGATACACCCGCGGACGAGCAGTACTTC. As protein: CASRKDTPADEQYF.

The V call is TRBV29-1, the J call TRBJ2-1; D may be TRBD1 (6 bases). This CDR3 has 13 residues. Trimming removed 4 bases from V and 3 bases from J, with 10 bases in between. CDR1 is SQVTM and CDR2 is ANQGSEA in the germline V gene. The CDR3 here is CSVVGDNYNEQFF. The CDR3 nucleotides are TGCAGCGTTGTGGGGGACAACTACAATGAGCAGTTCTTC.

This clonotype showed up just once. The rearrangement uses TRBV14 and TRBJ2-3, with D unclear. CDR3 length equals 13 residues. V shed 3 bases and J shed 6 bases, with 10 bases lying between them. Per germline, CDR1 SGHDN and CDR2 FVKESK. The CDR3 nucleotides are TGTGCCAGCAGCCAGGTCCCTGGGGATACGCAGTATTTT. Its translation is CASSQVPGDTQYF.

Concerning this clonotype: This could be a read error, since a much larger clone is one nucleotide away. This rearrangement joins TRBV18 to TRBJ1-1; possibly TRBD1 for D (5 bases). Germline-derived CDR1 and CDR2 are KGHSH and LQKENI. The CDR3 contains 15 residues. V dropped 0 bases and J dropped 1 base, with 9 bases sitting between them. CDR3 bases: TGTGCCAGCTCACCACCGGCCAGGGAGAACACTGAAGCTTTCTTT. Its translation is CASSPPARENTEAFF.

V usage is TRBV20-1 and J usage is TRBJ2-7, with D tentatively TRBD1 or TRBD2 (5 bases each). V lost 3 bases and J lost 1, with 10 bases in between. Germline CDR1 reads DFQATT; CDR2 reads SNEGSKA (reference sequence). The CDR3 extends over 13 amino acids. CDR3 nucleotide sequence: TGCAGTGCTAGGGGGACGGTGTCCTACGAGCAGTACTTC. Protein: CSARGTVSYEQYF.

In its sample, this clonotype was seen a few times. The chain couples TRBV12-3 or TRBV12-4 to TRBJ1-5, with D tentatively TRBD1 (5 bases). V was trimmed by 3 bases and J by 5 bases, leaving 8 bases between them. The CDR3 spans 13 residues. As DNA, the CDR3 is TGTGCCAGCAGTTTGGGGGGAGATCAGCCCCAGCATTTT. This encodes CASSLGGDQPQHF.

This chain connects TRBV7-9 to TRBJ2-2; D gene uncertain. CDR3 size: 14 residues. V was clipped by 2 bases and J by 4 bases, with 8 bases between them. Germline V CDR1 and CDR2: SEHNR, FQNEAQ (reference sequence). The CDR3, as DNA: TGTGCCAGCAGCTTAATCCCGTTCACCGGGGAGCTGTTTTTT. This encodes CASSLIPFTGELFF.

This clonotype has only one observation. Possible read error: a much larger clone is one base away. The chain is built from TRBV19 and TRBJ2-3; D might be TRBD2 (7 bases). The germline V and J ends were trimmed by 10 bases and 7 bases, with 24 bases remaining between them. The length of the CDR3 is 15 residues. CDR1 is LNHDA, CDR2 SQIVND, per germline (reference sequence). The CDR3 sequence is CATLRLGGAENTQYF. The CDR3 DNA sequence: TGTGCCACCCTCAGATTAGGGGGGGCGGAAAATACGCAGTATTTT. Drawing the rest from reference TRBV19 and TRBJ2-3, the complete variable domain is DGGITQSPKYLFRKEGQNVTLSCEQNLNHDAMYWYRQDPGQGLRLIYYSQIVNDFQKGDIAEGYSVSREKKESFPLTVTSAQKNPTAFYLCATLRLGGAENTQYFGPGTRLTVL.

This rearrangement joins TRBV29-1 to TRBJ1-1; no definite D call. The V end lost 5 bases, the J end lost 1 base, and 14 bases lay between the germline ends. This CDR3 has 14 amino acids. Looked up from germline, CDR1 is SQVTM and CDR2 is ANQGSEA. Here the CDR3 reads CSVIRTDGNTEAFF. The CDR3 nucleotides are TGCAGCGTTATTCGTACTGATGGGAACACTGAAGCTTTCTTT.

Regarding this clonotype: With a much larger clone just one base away, this may be a read error. The chain joins TRBV5-1 to TRBJ1-4; the D gene is possibly TRBD1 (5 bases). Germline CDR1 and CDR2: SGHRS and YFSETQ. The CDR3 contains 15 residues. The V end was cut by 0 bases, the J end by 2 bases, with 8 bases between. CDR3 sequence reads: CASSLGGRTNEKLFF. CDR3 in DNA: TGCGCCAGCAGCTTGGGGGGGAGGACTAATGAAAAACTGTTTTTT.